This is a list of T cell receptor beta chains from one sample in a study of T cell responses to AZD1222 COVID-19 vaccine. Profiling relied on immunoSEQ multiplex PCR, and the TCRdb table lists in-frame clones only, not all of them. The repertoire has roughly 200,000 clones, approximately 90% of them found once; the top ten carry 3.6%. The sample consisted of peripheral blood, taken 28 days after the second dose of the MenACWY control vaccine. All receptors derive from an adult who received the MenACWY meningococcal vaccine as a control. Each CDR3 is given with its conserved first and last residue. The D gene is left open where the match is weak. Some rows have no size entry. The others give once, few or many, or a class for an expanded clone.

cdr3_nt: TGTGCCAGCAGTTTATGGAACAAAGAGACCCAGTACTTC
cdr3_aa: CASSLWNKETQYF
j_call: TRBJ2-5
v_call: TRBV27
d_call: -
clone_size: -

cdr3_nt: TGTGCCACCAGTGATTCCCCCGGGAGGGCCTCCTACGAGCAGTACTTC
cdr3_aa: CATSDSPGRASYEQYF
j_call: TRBJ2-7
v_call: TRBV24-1
d_call: TRBD2
clone_size: -

cdr3_nt: TGTGCCTGGAGTGGACAGGCCCAAGCCGAAGCTTTCTTT
cdr3_aa: CAWSGQAQAEAFF
j_call: TRBJ1-1
v_call: TRBV30
d_call: -
clone_size: -

cdr3_nt: TGTGCCAGCAGTGTCCTAGTACAGGGCCTAGGAACTAATGAAAAACTGTTTTTT
cdr3_aa: CASSVLVQGLGTNEKLFF
j_call: TRBJ1-4
v_call: TRBV6-1
d_call: -
clone_size: once

cdr3_nt: TGTGCCACCAGTGAGACGGGGCGGGCGGGAAACACCATATATTTT
cdr3_aa: CATSETGRAGNTIYF
j_call: TRBJ1-3
v_call: TRBV24-1
d_call: -
clone_size: -

cdr3_nt: TGTGCCAGCAGAATAGCGGGAGGGGACGGGGGTACGTCCCAGTACTTC
cdr3_aa: CASRIAGGDGGTSQYF
j_call: TRBJ2-5
v_call: TRBV11-2
d_call: TRBD2
clone_size: -

cdr3_nt: TGTGCCAGCAGCTTGGACAGGGGGCCTGGAAACACCATATATTTT
cdr3_aa: CASSLDRGPGNTIYF
j_call: TRBJ1-3
v_call: TRBV5-8
d_call: TRBD1
clone_size: -

cdr3_nt: TGTGCCAGCAGCTTAGACCCCGGCCCGAATTCACCCCTCCACTTT
cdr3_aa: CASSLDPGPNSPLHF
j_call: TRBJ1-6
v_call: TRBV7-6
d_call: -
clone_size: -

cdr3_nt: TGTGCCAGCAGTCCCAGACAGAGGAACACTGAAGCTTTCTTT
cdr3_aa: CASSPRQRNTEAFF
j_call: TRBJ1-1
v_call: TRBV6-6
d_call: -
clone_size: -

cdr3_nt: TGTGCCAGCACACGGGACAGGCCTGACACTGAAGCTTTCTTT
cdr3_aa: CASTRDRPDTEAFF
j_call: TRBJ1-1
v_call: TRBV28
d_call: TRBD1
clone_size: -

cdr3_nt: TGTGCCACCAGAGACGGACAGGGGAGCAATCAGCCCCAGCATTTT
cdr3_aa: CATRDGQGSNQPQHF
j_call: TRBJ1-5
v_call: TRBV24-1
d_call: TRBD1
clone_size: -

cdr3_nt: TGTGCCTGGAGTGTGCGACACGGTGAAAAACTGTTTTTT
cdr3_aa: CAWSVRHGEKLFF
j_call: TRBJ1-4
v_call: TRBV30
d_call: -
clone_size: -

cdr3_nt: TGTGCCACCAGTGATCCCCGGACTAGCCCCTACAATGAGCAGTTCTTC
cdr3_aa: CATSDPRTSPYNEQFF
j_call: TRBJ2-1
v_call: TRBV24-1
d_call: TRBD2
clone_size: -

cdr3_nt: TGTGCCACCAGCAGGGACAGTCGGTTTGACACTGAAGCTTTCTTT
cdr3_aa: CATSRDSRFDTEAFF
j_call: TRBJ1-1
v_call: TRBV15
d_call: -
clone_size: -

cdr3_nt: TGTGCCAGCAGCCCCTATTCCGGGACACGAATTGGGAATGAGCAGTTCTTC
cdr3_aa: CASSPYSGTRIGNEQFF
j_call: TRBJ2-1
v_call: TRBV14
d_call: -
clone_size: -

cdr3_nt: TGTGCCAGCAGCCAAGTCAGAGAGGCCGGGGAGCTGTTTTTT
cdr3_aa: CASSQVREAGELFF
j_call: TRBJ2-2
v_call: TRBV14
d_call: -
clone_size: few

cdr3_nt: TGCGCCAGCAGCCCCTCCGACAGGGGGATCGAGCAGTACTTC
cdr3_aa: CASSPSDRGIEQYF
j_call: TRBJ2-7
v_call: TRBV5-1
d_call: TRBD1
clone_size: -

cdr3_nt: TGTGCCAGCAGTTCCACAACAGGGGCAACTAATGAAAAACTGTTTTTT
cdr3_aa: CASSSTTGATNEKLFF
j_call: TRBJ1-4
v_call: TRBV28
d_call: TRBD1
clone_size: -

cdr3_nt: TGTGCCACCCAAACCGGGGCCACCCTCCACTTT
cdr3_aa: CATQTGATLHF
j_call: TRBJ1-6
v_call: TRBV19
d_call: -
clone_size: -

cdr3_nt: TGTGCCAGCAGCCCCCGGGGCAGGCGAAACTATGGCTACACCTTC
cdr3_aa: CASSPRGRRNYGYTF
j_call: TRBJ1-2
v_call: TRBV3-1/TRBV3-2
d_call: -
clone_size: once

cdr3_nt: TGTGCCAGCAGTTTAACAGAGGAAAAACTGTTTTTT
cdr3_aa: CASSLTEEKLFF
j_call: TRBJ1-4
v_call: TRBV12-3/TRBV12-4
d_call: -
clone_size: -

cdr3_nt: TGTGCCAGCAGCTTAGTCCTAGCGGGGACCTACGAGCAGTACTTC
cdr3_aa: CASSLVLAGTYEQYF
j_call: TRBJ2-7
v_call: TRBV11-2
d_call: TRBD2
clone_size: -

cdr3_nt: TGTGCCAGCAGACCCCCGGACGGGGGCTCTGGAAACACCATATATTTT
cdr3_aa: CASRPPDGGSGNTIYF
j_call: TRBJ1-3
v_call: TRBV27
d_call: -
clone_size: once

cdr3_nt: TGCGCCAGCAGCCAAGATGACAGGCTGGTCGCTGAAGCTTTCTTT
cdr3_aa: CASSQDDRLVAEAFF
j_call: TRBJ1-1
v_call: TRBV4-3
d_call: -
clone_size: -

cdr3_nt: TGCGCCAGCAGCCAAGGGGGGACAGGGAACACTGAAGCTTTCTTT
cdr3_aa: CASSQGGTGNTEAFF
j_call: TRBJ1-1
v_call: TRBV4-3
d_call: TRBD1
clone_size: -

cdr3_nt: TGTGCCAGTAGTGTCAGAACCGGCCACTACGAGCAGTACTTC
cdr3_aa: CASSVRTGHYEQYF
j_call: TRBJ2-7
v_call: TRBV19
d_call: -
clone_size: -

cdr3_nt: TGTGCCAGCAGTTCCGGTGGGGATGGCAATCAGCCCCAGCATTTT
cdr3_aa: CASSSGGDGNQPQHF
j_call: TRBJ1-5
v_call: TRBV28
d_call: -
clone_size: -